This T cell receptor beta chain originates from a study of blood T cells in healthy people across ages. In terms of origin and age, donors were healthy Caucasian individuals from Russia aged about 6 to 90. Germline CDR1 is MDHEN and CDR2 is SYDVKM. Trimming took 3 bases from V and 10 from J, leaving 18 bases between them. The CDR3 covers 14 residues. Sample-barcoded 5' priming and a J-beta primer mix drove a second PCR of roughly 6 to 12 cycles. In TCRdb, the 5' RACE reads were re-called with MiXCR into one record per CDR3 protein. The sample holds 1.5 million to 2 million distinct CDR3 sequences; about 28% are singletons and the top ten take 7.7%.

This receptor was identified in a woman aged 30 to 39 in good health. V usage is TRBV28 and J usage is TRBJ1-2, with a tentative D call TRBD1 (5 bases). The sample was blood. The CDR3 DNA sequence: TGTGCCAGCAGTTTGTGGCGGGACCTCTCCTTCTACACCTTC. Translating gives CASSLWRDLSFYTF.